The 32 T cell receptor beta chains in this list originate from one sample, sequenced in a study of cytomegalovirus exposure and HLA in healthy donors. Vbeta (60) and Jbeta (13) primers were used in the PCR. Profiling relied on immunoSEQ multiplex PCR, and the TCRdb table lists in-frame clones only, not all of them. The top ten hold about 1% of the sample, which has around 150,000 clones, nearly 80% seen once. Sample: PBMCs. All receptors come from a male donor in good health and CMV-seronegative.

This sequence joins TRBV6-1 and TRBJ1-6; possible D gene TRBD1, 6 bases. Germline lookup yields CDR1 MNHNS and CDR2 SASEGT. The CDR3 totals 13 residues. V dropped 5 bases and J dropped 7 bases, with 9 bases sitting between them. CDR3 sequence (DNA): TGTGCCAGCAGTCCGGACAGAAATTCACCCCTCCACTTT. Amino acid sequence: CASSPDRNSPLHF.

The chain has TRBV10-3 and TRBJ2-2, with 7 bases matching TRBD1. With V trimmed by 5 bases and J by 1 base, 10 bases remained unmatched. This CDR3 has 17 amino acids. The germline CDR1 and CDR2 sequences are ENHRY and SYGVKD. The CDR3 DNA sequence: TGTGCCATCAGTAAATGGGACAGCCAACTGAACACCGGGGAGCTGTTTTTT. It translates to CAISKWDSQLNTGELFF.

This chain connects TRBV7-2 to TRBJ2-1; no clear D gene. Trimming took 0 bases from V and 4 from J, leaving 7 bases between them. From germline, CDR1 is SGHTA and CDR2 FQGNSA. CDR3 length equals 14 residues. CDR3 amino acids: CASSLALGYNEQFF. Here the CDR3 DNA reads TGTGCCAGCAGCTTAGCGCTCGGGTACAATGAGCAGTTCTTC.

The chain recombines TRBV6-6 with TRBJ1-1; D may be TRBD1 (5 bases). CDR3 length: 14 amino acids. With 2 bases removed from V and 8 bases from J, the gap between germline ends came to 15 bases. Germline loops: CDR1 MNHNY, CDR2 SVGAGI (reference sequence). CDR3 residues: CASSYISGGGEAFF. The CDR3, as DNA: TGTGCCAGCAGTTACATTTCCGGCGGGGGAGAAGCTTTCTTT.

The chain carries TRBV27 and TRBJ1-5; D is unresolved. This CDR3 contains 14 residues. In germline, CDR1 is MNHEY, CDR2 SMNVEV (reference sequence). Deletions cut 3 bases from V and 0 bases from J, with 6 bases between. CDR3 sequence (DNA): TGTGCCAGCAGTTTTCGGGGTAGCAATCAGCCCCAGCATTTT. Its translation: CASSFRGSNQPQHF.

This clone appeared a single time. The chain couples TRBV4-3 to TRBJ1-2; D is perhaps TRBD1 (5 bases). V lost 0 bases to trimming and J lost 8 bases, with 19 bases between them. Germline V gene lookup returns CDR1 LGHNA and CDR2 YSLEER. The CDR3 totals 16 residues. The CDR3 region is CASSQDWQASGGGYTF. For the CDR3, the DNA is TGCGCCAGCAGCCAAGATTGGCAGGCGTCGGGGGGGGGCTACACCTTC.

V usage is TRBV14 and J usage is TRBJ1-6; D gene uncertain. The CDR3 consists of 15 residues. The V end was cut by 4 bases, the J end by 3 bases, with 10 bases between. Germline CDR1 and CDR2: SGHDN and FVKESK. In DNA form, the CDR3 reads TGTGCCAGCAGCCTTCCGGGGAGCTATAATTCACCCCTCCACTTT. Residues: CASSLPGSYNSPLHF.

The chain uses TRBV5-1 and TRBJ1-5; 9 bases align to TRBD1. The CDR3 totals 14 residues. The ends lost 4 bases at V and 7 bases at J; junction bases unmatched: 6. The V gene's germline CDR1 is SGHRS and CDR2 YFSETQ. In nucleotides, the CDR3 is TGCGCCAGCAGCCCACAGGGGGCAAGCCAGCCCCAGCATTTT. Translating it yields CASSPQGASQPQHF.

This clone appeared a few times. The rearrangement joins TRBV30 to TRBJ1-6; 7 positions match TRBD1. Trimming took 8 bases from V and 3 from J; bases not matched to a gene: 4. CDR1 is GTSNPN, CDR2 SVGIG, per germline (reference sequence). This CDR3 contains 13 residues. CDR3 loop: CAQGTDYNSPLHF. CDR3 DNA sequence: TGTGCCCAAGGGACAGACTATAATTCACCCCTCCACTTT.

The chain combines TRBV11-3 with TRBJ2-7; 7 positions match TRBD2. This CDR3 spans 17 amino acids. Germline-derived CDR1 and CDR2 are SGHNT and YENEEA. V trimming: 1 base; J trimming: 2 bases; junction bases outside the gene matches: 11. The CDR3 loop reads CASSLGRGRGETYEQYF. CDR3 nucleotides: TGTGCCAGCAGCTTAGGCCGGGGACGGGGGGAGACCTACGAGCAGTACTTC.

V is TRBV5-1 and J is TRBJ1-1, with TRBD1 as a possible D gene (6 bases). The CDR3 contains 14 residues. From germline, CDR1 is SGHRS and CDR2 YFSETQ. Deletions cut 4 bases from V and 6 bases from J, with 16 bases between. CDR3: CASSRDTGFSEAFF. The CDR3 coding sequence is TGCGCCAGCAGCCGGGATACAGGGTTCTCTGAAGCTTTCTTT.

V gene TRBV7-3 combines with J gene TRBJ2-3; no firm D call. This CDR3 spans 13 amino acids. Per the germline V gene, CDR1 is SGHTA and CDR2 is FQGTGA. V lost 4 bases and J 2 bases, leaving 7 bases between the germline ends. The CDR3, as DNA: TGTGCCAGCAGCTCCCTCCCCACAGATACGCAGTATTTT. Its translation: CASSSLPTDTQYF.

The genes are TRBV12-5 and TRBJ2-1, with TRBD1 matching over 7 bases. The trim removed 6 bases at V and 3 bases at J, leaving 8 bases unmatched. The CDR3 spans 15 residues. Per germline, CDR1 LGHNT and CDR2 FRNRAP. The CDR3 DNA reads TGTGCTAGTGGCCGGGACAGTCCCTTCTACAATGAGCAGTTCTTC. Translated, it gives CASGRDSPFYNEQFF.

V and J are TRBV19 and TRBJ2-7; 9 bases align to TRBD1. Germline CDR1 is LNHDA and CDR2 is SQIVND (reference sequence). The CDR3 is made up of 14 amino acids. Losses at the gene ends were 4 bases for V and 4 bases for J; bases not matched to a gene: 5. The DNA of the CDR3 is TGTGCCAGTAGTAATACAGGGGGCCCGTACGAGCAGTACTTC. Translation gives CASSNTGGPYEQYF.

The chain joins TRBV4-3 to TRBJ1-2, with TRBD1 matching 7 bases. CDR3 length: 16 amino acids. V lost 1 base to trimming and J lost 2 bases; unmatched junction nucleotides: 7. The germline V gene has CDR1 LGHNA and CDR2 YSLEER. The CDR3 DNA reads TGCGCCAGCAGCCAAGCGGGACAGTCAGACAACTATGGCTACACCTTC. Amino acids: CASSQAGQSDNYGYTF.

Points on this clone: One junction end does not reproduce the germline sequence, and a read error may be involved. This sequence joins TRBV7-7 and TRBJ2-6; the match to TRBD1 covers 8 bases. Germline CDR1 is SSHAT and CDR2 is FNYEAQ (reference sequence). This CDR3 region has 22 residues. The CDR3 region has the DNA TGTGCTAGCAGCTTAGAGGCCTGGACAGGGCAGCCCGCGGTATCTGGGGCCAACGTCCTGACTTTC. As protein: CASSLEAWTGQPAVSGANVLTF.

The chain links TRBV7-9 to TRBJ2-2; D is unclear. Germline V lookup: CDR1 SEHNR, CDR2 FQNEAQ (reference sequence). Trimming took off 2 bases at V and 6 bases at J, with 7 bases between the two ends. CDR3 length: 13 residues. The CDR3 nucleotides are TGTGCCAGCAGCTTACGTTCGGCCGGGGAGCTGTTTTTT. This codes for CASSLRSAGELFF.

This clone occurred a few times. The chain has TRBV6-6 and TRBJ2-7; 9 bases are shared with TRBD1. The CDR3 runs 14 residues. J was trimmed by 5 bases and V by 4 bases; bases with no gene match: 6. CDR1 is MNHNY and CDR2 is SVGAGI in the germline V gene (reference sequence). The CDR3 region has the DNA TGTGCCAGCAGTTCAGGACAGGGGTTCGACGAGCAGTACTTC. The encoded protein is CASSSGQGFDEQYF.

The chain combines TRBV19 with TRBJ1-5; 8 bases are shared with TRBD1. V shed 10 bases, J shed 6 bases, and the junction held 14 bases outside the gene matches. Germline V gene data show CDR1 as LNHDA and CDR2 as SQIVND (reference sequence). The CDR3 extends over 15 amino acids. CDR3 sequence reads: CATKYAGTGSQPQHF. CDR3 sequence (DNA): TGTGCCACAAAGTACGCGGGGACAGGAAGTCAGCCCCAGCATTTT.

This clone appeared a few times. The rearrangement uses TRBV6-1 and TRBJ1-3, with D perhaps matching TRBD1 (6 bases). The germline V gene encodes CDR1 MNHNS and CDR2 SASEGT. The CDR3 covers 16 residues. V was pared by 2 bases and J by 4 bases, with 15 bases between. The CDR3 reads CASSEKGGRPGNTIYF. CDR3 bases: TGTGCCAGCAGTGAAAAAGGGGGACGCCCGGGAAACACCATATATTTT.

This chain connects TRBV20-1 to TRBJ1-1, with D uncertain. Per the germline V gene, CDR1 is DFQATT and CDR2 is SNEGSKA (reference sequence). The germline V and J ends were trimmed by 7 bases and 0 bases, with 6 bases remaining between them. This CDR3 comprises 11 residues. In DNA form, the CDR3 reads TGCAGTGGAACACTGAACACTGAAGCTTTCTTT. The encoded protein is CSGTLNTEAFF.

The chain carries TRBV7-2 and TRBJ1-4; 10 bases are shared with TRBD1. Germline V gives CDR1 SGHTA, CDR2 FQGNSA. The length of the CDR3 is 15 residues. After removal of 8 bases from V and 6 bases from J, the junction contained 9 bases not matched to a gene. The CDR3 sequence: CASATSTGGYEKLFF. The CDR3 DNA reads TGTGCCAGCGCCACCTCGACAGGGGGCTATGAAAAACTGTTTTTT.

This clone was observed a single time. This chain uses TRBV15 with TRBJ2-2; perhaps TRBD2 as D (6 bases). Trimming left V 8 bases short and J 1 base short, with 11 bases between. CDR1 is LNHNV, CDR2 YYDKDF, per germline (reference sequence). This CDR3 has 14 amino acids. The CDR3 DNA is TGTGCCACCGGTCGGGGGAGGAACACCGGGGAGCTGTTTTTT. Amino acids: CATGRGRNTGELFF.

The rearrangement uses TRBV4-3 and TRBJ1-1, with 7 bases aligning to TRBD1. Germline-derived CDR1 and CDR2 are LGHNA and YSLEER. V shed 0 bases, J shed 1 base, and the junction held 5 bases outside the gene matches. The CDR3 is 16 residues long. The CDR3 bases are TGCGCCAGCAGCCAAGAACACACAGGGGAGAACACTGAAGCTTTCTTT. It encodes CASSQEHTGENTEAFF.

The rearrangement uses TRBV6-1 and TRBJ1-4; TRBD1 aligns across 9 bases. The germline gives CDR1 MNHNS, CDR2 SASEGT. The CDR3 has 15 amino acids. Unmatched junction bases numbered 11, after V lost 7 bases and J lost 8 bases. CDR3 DNA sequence: TGTGCCAGCACTACACTGGGACAGGGACGGGAAAAACTGTTTTTT. Translation gives CASTTLGQGREKLFF.

As for this clone: An end of the junction differs from the germline gene, which may be a read error. The gene calls are TRBV10-1 and TRBJ2-2, with D unclear. CDR1 and CDR2 (germline): WNHNN, SYGVQD (reference sequence). This CDR3 is built from 14 residues. CDR3 residues: CASGESSGAGELFF. As DNA, the CDR3 is TGCGCCAGCGGTGAGTCGTCTGGAGCCGGGGAGCTGTTTTTT.

The CDR3 nucleotides are TGTGCCAGCAGGGGGGAGGGGAGAGTACGTGAGCAGTTCTTC. Its translation: CASRGEGRVREQFF. The gene calls are TRBV2 and TRBJ2-1; 7 nucleotides line up with TRBD2. CDR3 size: 14 residues. Germline-derived CDR1 and CDR2 are SNHLY and FYNNEI. V shed 6 bases and J 9 bases; nucleotides not matched to a gene: 11.

This rearrangement joins TRBV19 to TRBJ1-2, with a possible D match to TRBD1 (5 bases). Trimming pared 8 bases from V and 1 base from J, leaving 14 bases between. This CDR3 is 14 amino acids long. Germline CDR1 and CDR2: LNHDA and SQIVND (reference sequence). The DNA of the CDR3 is TGTGCCAGTGGGGTCCAGGGTAGTAACTATGGCTACACCTTC. It is translated as CASGVQGSNYGYTF. Together with reference TRBV19 and TRBJ1-2, the CDR3 gives the full variable domain: DGGITQSPKYLFRKEGQNVTLSCEQNLNHDAMYWYRQDPGQGLRLIYYSQIVNDFQKGDIAEGYSVSREKKESFPLTVTSAQKNPTAFYLCASGVQGSNYGYTFGSGTRLTVV.

The CDR3 spells CASSLILWTETSYGYTF. DNA of the CDR3: TGTGCCAGTAGTCTCATACTATGGACAGAAACGAGCTATGGCTACACCTTC. V usage is TRBV19 and J usage is TRBJ1-2, with D perhaps matching TRBD1 (6 bases). The CDR3 loop spans 17 amino acids. Trimming left V 5 bases short and J 4 bases short, with 23 bases between. Germline CDR1 LNHDA, CDR2 SQIVND (reference sequence).

The chain links TRBV30 to TRBJ1-2, with D perhaps TRBD1 (6 bases). The germline gives CDR1 GTSNPN, CDR2 SVGIG (reference sequence). CDR3 length equals 14 residues. V was cut by 5 bases and J by 7 bases, with 20 bases left in between. As DNA, the CDR3 is TGTGCCTGGGCTCCAGGGTGGGGGCTTCGTGGCTACACCTTC. Its protein is CAWAPGWGLRGYTF.

To note about this clone: Sequence at one end of the junction differs from germline and may be a read error. This chain joins TRBV7-9 and TRBJ2-7; no clear D. The CDR3 is 12 amino acids. CDR1 and CDR2 from the germline V gene are SEHNR and FQNEAQ (reference sequence). The CDR3 nucleotides read TGTTCCAGCAGCGACGGGTCCTACGAGCAGTACTTC. It translates to CSSSDGSYEQYF.

V and J are TRBV7-2 and TRBJ1-4, with D possibly being TRBD1 (6 bases). The CDR3 runs to 16 residues. Deletions cut 5 bases from V and 0 bases from J, with 13 bases between. Germline V gene sequence: CDR1 SGHTA, CDR2 FQGNSA. CDR3 DNA: TGTGCCAGCAGCCAGGACAGAGAGGCAACTAATGAAAAACTGTTTTTT. Translation: CASSQDREATNEKLFF.